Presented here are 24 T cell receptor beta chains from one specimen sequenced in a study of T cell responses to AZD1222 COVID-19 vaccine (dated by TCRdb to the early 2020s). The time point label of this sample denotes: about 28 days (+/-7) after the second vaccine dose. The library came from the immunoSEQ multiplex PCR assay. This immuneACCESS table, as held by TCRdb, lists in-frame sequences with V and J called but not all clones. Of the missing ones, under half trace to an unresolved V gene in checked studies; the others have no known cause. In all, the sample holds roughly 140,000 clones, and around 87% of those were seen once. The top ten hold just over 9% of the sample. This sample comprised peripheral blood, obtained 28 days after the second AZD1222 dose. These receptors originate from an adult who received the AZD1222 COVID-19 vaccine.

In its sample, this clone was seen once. The CDR3 DNA reads as TGTGCCAGTAGTATACAGGGCTGGACTGAAGCTTTCTTT. The encoded protein is CASSIQGWTEAFF. The genes are TRBV19 and TRBJ1-1; the D gene is possibly TRBD1 (5 bases). Germline V CDR1 and CDR2: LNHDA, SQIVND (reference sequence). The ends were cut back, 2 bases at V and 5 bases at J, with 9 bases in the middle. CDR3 size: 13 residues.

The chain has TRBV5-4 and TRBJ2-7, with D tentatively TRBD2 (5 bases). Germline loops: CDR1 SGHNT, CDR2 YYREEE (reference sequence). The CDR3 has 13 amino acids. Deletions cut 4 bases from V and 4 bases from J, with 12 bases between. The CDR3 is CASSPPGVYEQYF. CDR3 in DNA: TGTGCCAGCAGCCCACCCGGGGTTTACGAGCAGTACTTC.

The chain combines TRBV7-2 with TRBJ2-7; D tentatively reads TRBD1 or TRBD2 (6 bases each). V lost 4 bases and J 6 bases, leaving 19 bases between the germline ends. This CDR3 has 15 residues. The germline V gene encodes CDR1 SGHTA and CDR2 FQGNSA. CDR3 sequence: CASSSSFGGGGEQYF. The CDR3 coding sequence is TGTGCCAGCAGCTCCTCCTTCGGAGGGGGTGGCGAGCAGTACTTC.

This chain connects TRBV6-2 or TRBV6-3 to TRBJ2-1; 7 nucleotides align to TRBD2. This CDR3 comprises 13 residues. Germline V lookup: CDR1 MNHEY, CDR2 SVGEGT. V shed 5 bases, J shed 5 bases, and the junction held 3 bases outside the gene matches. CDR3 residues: CASSRTSDNEQFF. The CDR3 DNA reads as TGTGCCAGCAGTAGAACTAGCGACAATGAGCAGTTCTTC.

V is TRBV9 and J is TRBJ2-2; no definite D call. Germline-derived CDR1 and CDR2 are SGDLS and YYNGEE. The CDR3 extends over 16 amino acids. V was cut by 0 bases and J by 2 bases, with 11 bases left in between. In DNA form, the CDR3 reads TGTGCCAGCAGCGTAGCGCCGGTGAGCAACACCGGGGAGCTGTTTTTT. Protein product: CASSVAPVSNTGELFF.

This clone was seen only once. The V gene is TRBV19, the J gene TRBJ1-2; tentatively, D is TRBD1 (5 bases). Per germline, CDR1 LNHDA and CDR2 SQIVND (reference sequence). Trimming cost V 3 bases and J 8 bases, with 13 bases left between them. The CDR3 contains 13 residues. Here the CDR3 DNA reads TGTGCCAGTAGTATTTCCGGAGGGGTAGGCTACACCTTC. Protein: CASSISGGVGYTF. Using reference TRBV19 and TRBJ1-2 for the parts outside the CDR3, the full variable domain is DGGITQSPKYLFRKEGQNVTLSCEQNLNHDAMYWYRQDPGQGLRLIYYSQIVNDFQKGDIAEGYSVSREKKESFPLTVTSAQKNPTAFYLCASSISGGVGYTFGSGTRLTVV.

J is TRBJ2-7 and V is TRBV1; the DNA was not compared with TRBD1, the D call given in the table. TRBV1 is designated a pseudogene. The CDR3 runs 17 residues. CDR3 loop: CTSSLPGGDRASYEQYF. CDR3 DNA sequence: TGCACCAGCAGCCTCCCCGGAGGGGACAGGGCGTCCTACGAGCAGTACTTC.

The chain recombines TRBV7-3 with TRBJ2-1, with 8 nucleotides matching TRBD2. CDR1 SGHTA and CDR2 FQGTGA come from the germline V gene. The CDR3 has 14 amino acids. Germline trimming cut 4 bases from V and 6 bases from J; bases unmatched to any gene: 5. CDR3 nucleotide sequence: TGTGCCAGCAGCTCGGGACTAGGGGGCAATGAGCAGTTCTTC. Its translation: CASSSGLGGNEQFF. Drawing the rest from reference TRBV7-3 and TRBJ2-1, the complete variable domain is GAGVSQTPSNKVTEKGKYVELRCDPISGHTALYWYRQSLGQGPEFLIYFQGTGAADDSGLPNDRFFAVRPEGSVSTLKIQRTERGDSAVYLCASSSGLGGNEQFFGPGTRLTVL.

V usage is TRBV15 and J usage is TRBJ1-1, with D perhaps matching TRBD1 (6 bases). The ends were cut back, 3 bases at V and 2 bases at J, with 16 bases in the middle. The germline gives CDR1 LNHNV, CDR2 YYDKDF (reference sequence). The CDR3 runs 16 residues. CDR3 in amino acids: CATSRETGTKNTEAFF. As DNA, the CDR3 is TGTGCCACCAGCAGGGAAACCGGGACAAAAAACACTGAAGCTTTCTTT.

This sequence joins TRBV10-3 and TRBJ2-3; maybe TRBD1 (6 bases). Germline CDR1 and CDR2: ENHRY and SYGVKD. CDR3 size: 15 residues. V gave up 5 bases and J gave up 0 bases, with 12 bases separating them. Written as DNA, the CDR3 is TGTGCCATCAGTACGGGACAAACTAGCACAGATACGCAGTATTTT. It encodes CAISTGQTSTDTQYF.

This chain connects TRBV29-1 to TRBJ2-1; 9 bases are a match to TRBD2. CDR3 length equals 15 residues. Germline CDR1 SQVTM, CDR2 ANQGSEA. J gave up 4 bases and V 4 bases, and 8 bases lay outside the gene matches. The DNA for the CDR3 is TGCAGCGTTGTCCCCAGCGGGAGGCGGTACAATGAGCAGTTCTTC. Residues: CSVVPSGRRYNEQFF.

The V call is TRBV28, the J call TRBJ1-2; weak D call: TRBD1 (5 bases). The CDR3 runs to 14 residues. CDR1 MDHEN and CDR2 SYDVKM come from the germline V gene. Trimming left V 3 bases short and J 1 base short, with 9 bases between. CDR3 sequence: CASSLPQGNYGYTF. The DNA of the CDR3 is TGTGCCAGCAGTTTGCCCCAGGGTAACTATGGCTACACCTTC.

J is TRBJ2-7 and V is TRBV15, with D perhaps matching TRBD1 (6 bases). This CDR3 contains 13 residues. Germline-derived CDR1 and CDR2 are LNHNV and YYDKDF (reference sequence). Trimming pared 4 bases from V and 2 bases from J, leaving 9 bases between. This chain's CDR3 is CATSTDSTYEQYF. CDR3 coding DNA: TGTGCCACCAGCACGGACAGCACCTACGAGCAGTACTTC. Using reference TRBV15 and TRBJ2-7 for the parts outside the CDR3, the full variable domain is DAMVIQNPRYQVTQFGKPVTLSCSQTLNHNVMYWYQQKSSQAPKLLFHYYDKDFNNEADTPDNFQSRRPNTSFCFLDIRSPGLGDTAMYLCATSTDSTYEQYFGPGTRLTVT.

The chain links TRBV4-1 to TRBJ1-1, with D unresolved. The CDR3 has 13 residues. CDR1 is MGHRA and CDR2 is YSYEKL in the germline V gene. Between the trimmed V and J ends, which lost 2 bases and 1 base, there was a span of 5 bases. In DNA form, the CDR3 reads TGCGCCAGCAGCCAAAAGGCGAACACTGAAGCTTTCTTT. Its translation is CASSQKANTEAFF.

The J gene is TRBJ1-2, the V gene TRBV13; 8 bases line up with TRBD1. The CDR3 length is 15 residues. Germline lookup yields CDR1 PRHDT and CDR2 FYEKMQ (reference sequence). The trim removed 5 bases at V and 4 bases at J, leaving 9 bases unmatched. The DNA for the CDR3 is TGTGCCAGCAGCGTGACAGGGGCGCAAGGCTATGGCTACACCTTC. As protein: CASSVTGAQGYGYTF.

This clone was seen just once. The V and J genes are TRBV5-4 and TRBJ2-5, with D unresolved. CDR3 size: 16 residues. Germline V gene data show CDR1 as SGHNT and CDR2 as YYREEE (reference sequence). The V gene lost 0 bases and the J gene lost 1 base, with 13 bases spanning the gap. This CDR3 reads CASSLDLLGSQETQYF. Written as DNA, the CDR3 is TGTGCCAGCAGCTTGGACTTATTAGGGTCCCAAGAGACCCAGTACTTC.

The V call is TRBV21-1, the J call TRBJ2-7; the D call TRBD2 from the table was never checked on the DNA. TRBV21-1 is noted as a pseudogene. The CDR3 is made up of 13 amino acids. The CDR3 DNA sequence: TGTGCCAGCAGCAAAGTCGCGGAGTCCGAGCAGTACTTC. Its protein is CASSKVAESEQYF.

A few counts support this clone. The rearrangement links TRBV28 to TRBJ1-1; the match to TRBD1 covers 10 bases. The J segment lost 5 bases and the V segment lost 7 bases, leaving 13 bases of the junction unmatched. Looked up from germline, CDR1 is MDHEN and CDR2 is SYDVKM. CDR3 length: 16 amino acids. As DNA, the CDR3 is TGTGCCAGCACCAGCGGGACAGGGGAAGTACGGACTGAAGCTTTCTTT. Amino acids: CASTSGTGEVRTEAFF. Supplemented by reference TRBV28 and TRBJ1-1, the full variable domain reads DVKVTQSSRYLVKRTGEKVFLECVQDMDHENMFWYRQDPGLGLRLIYFSYDVKMKEKGDIPEGYSVSREKKERFSLILESASTNQTSMYLCASTSGTGEVRTEAFFGQGTRLTVV.

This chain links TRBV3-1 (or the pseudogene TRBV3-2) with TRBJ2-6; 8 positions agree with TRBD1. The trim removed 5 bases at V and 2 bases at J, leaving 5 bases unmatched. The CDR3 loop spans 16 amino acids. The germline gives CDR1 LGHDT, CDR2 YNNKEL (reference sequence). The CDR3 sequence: CASSLQGGTGANVLTF. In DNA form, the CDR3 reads TGTGCCAGCAGCTTACAGGGGGGAACTGGGGCCAACGTCCTGACTTTC.

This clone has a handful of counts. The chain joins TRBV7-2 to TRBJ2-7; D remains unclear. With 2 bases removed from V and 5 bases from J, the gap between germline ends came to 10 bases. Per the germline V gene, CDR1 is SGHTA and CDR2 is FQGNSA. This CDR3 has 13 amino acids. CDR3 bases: TGTGCCAGCAGCTTATCTCGAGTCGACGAGCAGTACTTC. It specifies CASSLSRVDEQYF. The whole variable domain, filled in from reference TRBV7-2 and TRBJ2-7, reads GAGVSQSPSNKVTEKGKDVELRCDPISGHTALYWYRQSLGQGLEFLIYFQGNSAPDKSGLPSDRFSAERTGGSVSTLTIQRTQQEDSAVYLCASSLSRVDEQYFGPGTRLTVT.

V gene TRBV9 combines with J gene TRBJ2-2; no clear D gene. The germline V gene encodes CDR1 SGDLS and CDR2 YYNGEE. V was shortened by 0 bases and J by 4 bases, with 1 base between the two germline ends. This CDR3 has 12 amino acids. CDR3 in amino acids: CASSVGTGELFF. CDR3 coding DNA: TGTGCCAGCAGCGTAGGCACCGGGGAGCTGTTTTTT.

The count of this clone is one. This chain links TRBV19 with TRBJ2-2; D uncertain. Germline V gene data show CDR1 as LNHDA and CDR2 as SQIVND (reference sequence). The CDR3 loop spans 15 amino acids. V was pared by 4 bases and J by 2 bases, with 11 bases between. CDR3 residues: CASSKESDNTGELFF. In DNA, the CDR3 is TGTGCCAGTAGTAAGGAGTCGGACAACACCGGGGAGCTGTTTTTT.

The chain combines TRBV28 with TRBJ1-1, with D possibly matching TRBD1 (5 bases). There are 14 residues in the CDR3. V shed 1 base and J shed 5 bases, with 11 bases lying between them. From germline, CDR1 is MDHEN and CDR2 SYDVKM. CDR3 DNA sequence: TGTGCCAGCAGTTTATCGGGGGGACGTACTGAAGCTTTCTTT. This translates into CASSLSGGRTEAFF.

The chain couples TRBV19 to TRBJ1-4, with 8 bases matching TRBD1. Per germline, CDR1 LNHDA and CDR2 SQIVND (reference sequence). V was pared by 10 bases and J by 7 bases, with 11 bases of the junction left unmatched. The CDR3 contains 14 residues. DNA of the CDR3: TGTGCCACTTCCGAGGACAGGGCGAGTGAAAAACTGTTTTTT. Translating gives CATSEDRASEKLFF.